This T cell receptor beta chain was found in a study of blood T cell repertoires in COVID-19. Study-wide background: Samples came from the United States, Italy and Spain, spanning acute and convalescent COVID-19.

In the original workflow: It was from reference gene primer amplification that nucleated cell counts were estimated. Method: immunoSEQ multiplex PCR; TCRdb's copy keeps in-frame clones and lacks some. The DNA gave D and trimming, while V, J and clone size come from that table. In the table there are about 91,000 clones, about 80% of which are singletons. The CDR3 spans 17 residues. J lost 6 bases, V lost 3 bases, and 8 bases had no gene match. Germline lookup yields CDR1 SGHRS and CDR2 YFSETQ. The sequence was obtained from a man in his 70s with acute or convalescent COVID-19. The chain couples TRBV5-1 to TRBJ2-1, with 14 bases that match TRBD2. The sample consisted of peripheral blood. CDR3 DNA sequence: TGCGCCAGCAGCTCCGGGACTAGCGGGAGTTGGGGCAATGAGCAGTTCTTC. Its protein product is CASSSGTSGSWGNEQFF. Filled out from reference TRBV5-1 and TRBJ2-1, the complete variable domain reads KAGVTQTPRYLIKTRGQQVTLSCSPISGHRSVSWYQQTPGQGLQFLFEYFSETQRNKGNFPGRFSGRQFSNSRSEMNVSTLELGDSALYLCASSSGTSGSWGNEQFFGPGTRLTVL.